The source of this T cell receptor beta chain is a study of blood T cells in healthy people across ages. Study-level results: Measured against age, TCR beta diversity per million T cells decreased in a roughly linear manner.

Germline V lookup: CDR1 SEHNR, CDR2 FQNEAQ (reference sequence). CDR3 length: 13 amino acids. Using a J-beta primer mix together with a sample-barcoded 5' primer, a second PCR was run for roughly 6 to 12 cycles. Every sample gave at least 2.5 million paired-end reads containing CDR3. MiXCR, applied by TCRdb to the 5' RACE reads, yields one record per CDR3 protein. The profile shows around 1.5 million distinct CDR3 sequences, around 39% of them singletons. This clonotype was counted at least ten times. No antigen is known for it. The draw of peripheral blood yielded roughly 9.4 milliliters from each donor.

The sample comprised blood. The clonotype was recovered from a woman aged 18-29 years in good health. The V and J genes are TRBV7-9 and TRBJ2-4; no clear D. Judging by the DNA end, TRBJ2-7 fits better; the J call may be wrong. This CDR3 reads CASSLGVLYEQYF. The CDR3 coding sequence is TGTGCCAGCAGCTTAGGGGTACTCTACGAGCAGTACTTC.